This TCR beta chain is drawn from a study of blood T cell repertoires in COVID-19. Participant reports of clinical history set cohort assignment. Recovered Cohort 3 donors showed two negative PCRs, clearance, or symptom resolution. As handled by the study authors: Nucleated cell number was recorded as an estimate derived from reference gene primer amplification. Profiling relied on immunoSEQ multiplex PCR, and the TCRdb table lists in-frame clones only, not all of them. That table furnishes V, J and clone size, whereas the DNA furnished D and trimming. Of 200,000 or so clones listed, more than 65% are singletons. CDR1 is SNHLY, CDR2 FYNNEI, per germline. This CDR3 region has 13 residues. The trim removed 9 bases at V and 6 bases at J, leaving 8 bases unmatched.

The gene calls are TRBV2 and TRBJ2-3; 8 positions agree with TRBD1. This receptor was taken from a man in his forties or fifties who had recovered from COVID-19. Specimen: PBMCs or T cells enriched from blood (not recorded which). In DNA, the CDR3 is TGTGCCAGAAAACAGGGGGAAGGTGATACGCAGTATTTT. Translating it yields CARKQGEGDTQYF.